The following is a TCR beta chain sequence with its context. These data originate in a study of blood T cell repertoires in COVID-19. Study as a whole: T cells, B-cell-depleted T cells, or PBMCs supplied cDNA or gDNA.

TCRdb's table, derived via immunoSEQ multiplex PCR, lists solely in-frame clones and lacks some. The sample records around 110,000 clones, about 87% being singletons. Per germline, CDR1 LNHDA and CDR2 SQIVND (reference sequence). This CDR3 contains 14 residues. The V end was cut by 5 bases, the J end by 5 bases, with 15 bases between. The V and J genes are TRBV19 and TRBJ1-2; a possible D gene is TRBD1 (5 bases). The clonotype originates from a man aged 50-60 years with active or convalescent COVID-19. The source material was peripheral blood. In DNA form, the CDR3 reads TGTGCCAGTAGTCAGGGTCTCTTGGATTATGGCTACACCTTC. Its translation: CASSQGLLDYGYTF.